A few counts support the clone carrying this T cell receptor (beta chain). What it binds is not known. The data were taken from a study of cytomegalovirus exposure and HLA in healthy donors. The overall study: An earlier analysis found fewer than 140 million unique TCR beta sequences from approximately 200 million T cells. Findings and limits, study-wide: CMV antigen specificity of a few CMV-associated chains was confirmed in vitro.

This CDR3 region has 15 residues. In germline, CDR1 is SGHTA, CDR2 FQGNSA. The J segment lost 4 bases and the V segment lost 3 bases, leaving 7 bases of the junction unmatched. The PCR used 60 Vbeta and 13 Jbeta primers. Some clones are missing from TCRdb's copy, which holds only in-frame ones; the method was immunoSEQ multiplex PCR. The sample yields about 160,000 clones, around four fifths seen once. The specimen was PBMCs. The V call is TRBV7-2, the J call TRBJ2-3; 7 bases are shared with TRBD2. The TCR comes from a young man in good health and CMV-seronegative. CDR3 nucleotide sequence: TGTGCCAGCAGCTTTAGCGGTGGGGGGGCAGATACGCAGTATTTT. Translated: CASSFSGGGADTQYF.